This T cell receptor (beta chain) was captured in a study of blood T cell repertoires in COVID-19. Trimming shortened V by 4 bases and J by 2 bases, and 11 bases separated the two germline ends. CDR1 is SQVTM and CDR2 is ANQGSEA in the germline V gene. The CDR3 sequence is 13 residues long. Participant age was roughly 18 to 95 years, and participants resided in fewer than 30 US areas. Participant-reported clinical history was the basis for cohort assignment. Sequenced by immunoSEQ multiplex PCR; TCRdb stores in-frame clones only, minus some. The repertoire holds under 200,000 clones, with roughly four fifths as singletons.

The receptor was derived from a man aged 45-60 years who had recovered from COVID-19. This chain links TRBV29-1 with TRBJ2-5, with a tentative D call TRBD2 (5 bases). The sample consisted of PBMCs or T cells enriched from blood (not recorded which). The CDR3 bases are TGCAGCGTTGCGTACGGCGGGCAAGAGACCCAGTACTTC. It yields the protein CSVAYGGQETQYF.